This TCR beta chain was recovered during a study of T cell repertoires and HLA-DP antigens. A note on this clone: Antigen specificity is unknown.

Pre-culture CD4+ samples were sequenced deeply, targeting about 200,000 T cell genomes. Sequencing was performed with immunoSEQ multiplex PCR; in TCRdb, only in-frame clones are kept and a portion is missing. The top ten hold about 0.3% of the sample, which has around 100,000 clones, around 92% seen once. The V end was cut by 10 bases, the J end by 4 bases, with 18 bases between. The CDR3 is 14 residues long. CDR1 MDHEN and CDR2 SYDVKM come from the germline V gene. The clonotype was recovered from a young woman in good health and CMV-seronegative. Sequenced material: CD4+ T cells from PBMCs. The genes are TRBV28 and TRBJ2-3; the D gene could be TRBD1 or TRBD2 (5 bases each). The DNA of the CDR3 is TGTGCCACCAGGGACCGTTCGAGGGCAGATACGCAGTATTTT. It yields the protein CATRDRSRADTQYF.